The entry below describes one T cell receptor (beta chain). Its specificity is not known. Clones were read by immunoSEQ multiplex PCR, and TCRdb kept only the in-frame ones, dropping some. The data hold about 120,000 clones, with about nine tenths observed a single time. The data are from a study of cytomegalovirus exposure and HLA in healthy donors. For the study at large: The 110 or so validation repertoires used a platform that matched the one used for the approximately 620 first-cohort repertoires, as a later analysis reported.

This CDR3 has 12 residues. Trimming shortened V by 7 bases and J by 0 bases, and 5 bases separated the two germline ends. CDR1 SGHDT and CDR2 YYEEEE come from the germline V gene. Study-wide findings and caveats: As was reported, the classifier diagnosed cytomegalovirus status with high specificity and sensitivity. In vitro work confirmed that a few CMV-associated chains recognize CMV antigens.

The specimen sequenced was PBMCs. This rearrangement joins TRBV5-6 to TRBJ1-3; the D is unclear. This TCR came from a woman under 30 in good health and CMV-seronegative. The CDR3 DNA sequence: TGTGCCAGCGAGAACTCTGGAAACACCATATATTTT. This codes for CASENSGNTIYF.